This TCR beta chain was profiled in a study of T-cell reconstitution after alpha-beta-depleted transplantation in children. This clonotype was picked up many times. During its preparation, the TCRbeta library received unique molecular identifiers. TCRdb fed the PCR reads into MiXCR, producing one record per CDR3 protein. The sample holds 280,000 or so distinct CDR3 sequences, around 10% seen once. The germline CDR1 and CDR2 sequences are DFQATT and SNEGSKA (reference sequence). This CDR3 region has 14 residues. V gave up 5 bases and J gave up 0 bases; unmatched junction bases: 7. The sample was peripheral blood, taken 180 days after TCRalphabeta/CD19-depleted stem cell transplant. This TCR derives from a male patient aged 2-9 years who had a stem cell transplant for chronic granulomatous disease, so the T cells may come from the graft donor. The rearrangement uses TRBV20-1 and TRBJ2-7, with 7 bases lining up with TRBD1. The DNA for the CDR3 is TGCAGTGCTCGCGACAGGGTCACCTCCTACGAGCAGTACTTC. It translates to CSARDRVTSYEQYF.